This T cell receptor beta chain originates from a study of cytomegalovirus exposure and HLA in healthy donors. Although they were nominally healthy when sampled, donors likely had unrecorded immune exposures. Use of 60 Vbeta and 13 Jbeta primers characterized the PCR. The assay was immunoSEQ multiplex PCR, and TCRdb's table has in-frame clones only and misses some. Seen here are about 180,000 clones, 60% to 80% observed once, and the top ten hold approximately 6%. The junction had 13 bases not matched to a gene; V was cut back by 6 bases and J by 6 bases. CDR1 is ENHRY and CDR2 is SYGVKD in the germline V gene. The CDR3 contains 18 residues.

Material for sequencing was PBMCs. J is TRBJ2-1 and V is TRBV10-3, with TRBD2 matching over 14 bases. This TCR came from a man aged 40-50 years in good health and CMV-seropositive. The CDR3 nucleotides are TGTGCCATCAGAGAAGAACCGGGACTAGCGGGAGACTTCAATGAGCAGTTCTTC. Translating it yields CAIREEPGLAGDFNEQFF.